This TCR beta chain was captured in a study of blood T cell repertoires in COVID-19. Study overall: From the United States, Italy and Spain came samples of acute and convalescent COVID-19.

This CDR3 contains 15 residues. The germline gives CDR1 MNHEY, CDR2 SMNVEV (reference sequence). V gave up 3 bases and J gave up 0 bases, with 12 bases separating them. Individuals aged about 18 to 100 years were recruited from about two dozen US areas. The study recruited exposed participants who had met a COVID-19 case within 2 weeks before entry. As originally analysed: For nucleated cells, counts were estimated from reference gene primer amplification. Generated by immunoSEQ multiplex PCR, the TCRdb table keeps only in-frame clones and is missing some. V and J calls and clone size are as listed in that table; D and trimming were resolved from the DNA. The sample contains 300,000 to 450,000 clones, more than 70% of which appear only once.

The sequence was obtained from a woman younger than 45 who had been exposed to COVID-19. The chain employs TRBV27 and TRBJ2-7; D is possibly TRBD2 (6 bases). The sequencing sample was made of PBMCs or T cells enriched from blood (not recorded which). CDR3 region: CASSLLADGSYEQYF. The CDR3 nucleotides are TGTGCCAGCAGTTTGTTAGCGGACGGCTCCTACGAGCAGTACTTC.